This T cell receptor (beta chain) was captured in a study of technical replicates of blood from a handful of donors. The CDR3 has 14 residues. CDR1 and CDR2 from the germline V gene are SGHVS and FQNEAQ. Trimming stripped 5 bases from V and 9 bases from J, with 17 bases between. A few counts support this clone. TCRdb's table, derived via immunoSEQ multiplex PCR, lists solely in-frame clones and lacks some. Of about 69,000 clones listed, around 90% are singletons. V is TRBV7-8 and J is TRBJ1-3; no reliable D call. The receptor comes from a human donor in good health. Some clones in this sample may be carry-over from other donors' samples. Sequenced sample: PBMCs. The chain's CDR3 is CASSLDPISGTIYF. The CDR3 bases are TGTGCCAGCAGCCTAGACCCGATCTCGGGCACCATATATTTT.